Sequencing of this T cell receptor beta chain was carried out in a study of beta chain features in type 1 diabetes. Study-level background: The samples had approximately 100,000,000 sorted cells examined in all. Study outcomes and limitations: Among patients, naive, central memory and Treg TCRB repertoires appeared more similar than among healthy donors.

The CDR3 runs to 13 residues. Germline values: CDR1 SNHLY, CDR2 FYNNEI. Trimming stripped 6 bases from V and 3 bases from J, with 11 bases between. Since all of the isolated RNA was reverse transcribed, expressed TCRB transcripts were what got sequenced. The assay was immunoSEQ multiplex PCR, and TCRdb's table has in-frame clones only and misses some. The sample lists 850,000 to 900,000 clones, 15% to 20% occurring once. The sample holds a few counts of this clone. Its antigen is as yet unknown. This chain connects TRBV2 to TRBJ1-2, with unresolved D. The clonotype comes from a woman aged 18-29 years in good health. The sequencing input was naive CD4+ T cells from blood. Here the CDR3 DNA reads TGTGCCAGCAGCCTTTTGATGGACTATGGCTACACCTTC. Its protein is CASSLLMDYGYTF.